The rows below give T cell receptor beta chains drawn from one sample of a study of B cell selection in AIRE deficiency. Repertoires were generated with immunoSEQ multiplex PCR, while TCRdb's copy carries only in-frame clones and drops some. The sample carries 22,000 or so clones, approximately 97% recorded once. Material: conventional CD4+ T cells sorted from PBMCs. Receptor source: a human donor with AIRE deficiency. The CDR3 runs from the conserved cysteine through the conserved F or W. The D gene is left open where the match is weak.

D: .; J: TRBJ1-1; V: TRBV7-2; CDR3: CASSFPMNTEAFF; DNA: TGTGCCAGCAGCTTTCCTATGAACACTGAAGCTTTCTTT
D: .; J: TRBJ2-3; V: TRBV19; CDR3: CASSDSGVSTDTQYF; DNA: TGTGCCAGTAGTGATAGCGGAGTTAGCACAGATACGCAGTATTTT
D: .; J: TRBJ1-5; V: TRBV5-1; CDR3: CASSLGGGQPQHF; DNA: TGCGCCAGCAGCTTGGGGGGGGGACAGCCCCAGCATTTT
D: .; J: TRBJ1-2; V: TRBV7-6; CDR3: CASSLAGPYGYTF; DNA: TGTGCCAGCAGCTTAGCAGGGCCCTATGGCTACACCTTC
D: .; J: TRBJ2-7; V: TRBV6-5; CDR3: CASSPSTGYEQYF; DNA: TGTGCCAGCAGTCCCAGTACGGGCTACGAGCAGTACTTC
D: .; J: TRBJ1-5; V: TRBV7-7; CDR3: CASSLKQLGRIDQPQHF; DNA: TGTGCTAGCAGCTTGAAACAATTGGGACGGATTGATCAGCCCCAGCATTTT
D: TRBD1; J: TRBJ2-7; V: TRBV7-3; CDR3: CASSLNTGAYEQYF; DNA: TGTGCCAGCAGCTTGAACACAGGGGCCTACGAGCAGTACTTC
D: TRBD2; J: TRBJ2-1; V: TRBV5-1; CDR3: CASSPIRGGLQDEQFF; DNA: TGCGCCAGCAGCCCGATCCGGGGGGGCCTTCAGGATGAGCAGTTCTTC
D: .; J: TRBJ2-2; V: TRBV7-9; CDR3: CASSLSRDTGELFF; DNA: TGTGCCAGCAGCTTAAGTAGGGACACCGGGGAGCTGTTTTTT
D: TRBD1; J: TRBJ1-2; V: TRBV7-2; CDR3: CASSRRQGKNYGYTF; DNA: TGTGCCAGCAGCCGCCGACAGGGAAAAAACTATGGCTACACCTTC
D: .; J: TRBJ1-2; V: TRBV6-5; CDR3: CASSLQGPSYGYTF; DNA: TGTGCCAGCAGTCTACAGGGACCCTCATATGGCTACACCTTC
D: .; J: TRBJ2-7; V: TRBV6-5; CDR3: CASSYHAGEAHEQYF; DNA: TGTGCCAGCAGTTACCATGCAGGCGAGGCCCACGAGCAGTACTTC
D: .; J: TRBJ1-6; V: TRBV19; CDR3: CASSIGFVRGISYNSPLHF; DNA: TGTGCCAGTAGTATCGGTTTTGTCCGGGGGATCTCCTATAATTCACCCCTCCACTTT
D: TRBD1; J: TRBJ2-7; V: TRBV19; CDR3: CASSVGTAFSYEQYF; DNA: TGTGCCAGTAGTGTGGGGACAGCTTTCTCCTACGAGCAGTACTTC
D: .; J: TRBJ1-2; V: TRBV5-1; CDR3: CASSLDGGLYGYTF; DNA: TGCGCCAGCAGCTTGGACGGGGGTCTCTATGGCTACACCTTC
D: .; J: TRBJ2-3; V: TRBV7-3; CDR3: CASSPRRGGTQYF; DNA: TGTGCCAGCAGCCCCCGGAGGGGGGGTACGCAGTATTTT
D: TRBD1; J: TRBJ1-1; V: TRBV18; CDR3: CASSLQGSAMNTEAFF; DNA: TGTGCCAGCTCACTACAGGGGAGTGCCATGAACACTGAAGCTTTCTTT
D: TRBD2; J: TRBJ2-1; V: TRBV5-1; CDR3: CASSLLAGGNEQFF; DNA: TGCGCCAGCAGCTTACTAGCGGGGGGGAATGAGCAGTTCTTC